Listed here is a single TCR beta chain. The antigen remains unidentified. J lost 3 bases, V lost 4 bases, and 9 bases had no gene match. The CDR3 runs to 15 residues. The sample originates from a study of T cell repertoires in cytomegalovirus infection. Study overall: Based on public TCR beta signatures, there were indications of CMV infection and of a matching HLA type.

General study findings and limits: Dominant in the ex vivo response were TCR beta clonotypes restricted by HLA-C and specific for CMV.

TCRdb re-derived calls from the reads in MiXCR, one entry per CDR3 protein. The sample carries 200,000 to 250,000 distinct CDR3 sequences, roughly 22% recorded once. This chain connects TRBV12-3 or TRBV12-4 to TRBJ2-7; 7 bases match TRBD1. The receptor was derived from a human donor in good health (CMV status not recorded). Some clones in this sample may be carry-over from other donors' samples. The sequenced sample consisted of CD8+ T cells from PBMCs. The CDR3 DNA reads TGTGCCAGCAGTTCAGAGCGGACAGGCCTCTACGAGCAGTACTTC. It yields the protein CASSSERTGLYEQYF.